These T cell receptor beta chains were read from a single sample in a study of blood T cell repertoires in COVID-19. Measured with immunoSEQ multiplex PCR; TCRdb has only the in-frame clones, and not every one. Seen here are over 450,000 clones, roughly 89% observed once, and the top ten hold roughly 0.84%. Specimen: peripheral blood. Source of these receptors: a man aged 18 to 29 with COVID-19, enrolled during active disease. Each CDR3 is given with its conserved first and last residue. Each record gives: J gene, V gene, clone size, D gene, CDR3 DNA, CDR3 protein. A D gene is named only where the DNA matches it firmly. Expanded clones get a size class; other rows say once, few or many, or leave the size out.

>TRBJ2-3|TRBV7-3|-|-
TGTGCCAGCAGTTATGGACTGGCCACAGATACGCAGTATTTT
CASSYGLATDTQYF
>TRBJ2-1|TRBV7-2|-|TRBD2
TGTGCCAGCAGCTTCAATAGCGGGAATGAGCAGTTCTTC
CASSFNSGNEQFF
>TRBJ1-4|TRBV11-2|once|-
TGTGCCAGCAGCTTACAACAGAGCCAAGAAAAACTGTTTTTT
CASSLQQSQEKLFF
>TRBJ2-1|TRBV11-1|-|TRBD1
TGTGCCAGCAGCCCCGACAGGGATGGTTACAATGAGCAGTTCTTC
CASSPDRDGYNEQFF
>TRBJ2-7|TRBV15|-|-
TGTGCCACCAGCGGACAGTACTACGAGCAGTACTTC
CATSGQYYEQYF
>TRBJ2-2|TRBV3-1/TRBV3-2|-|TRBD2
TGTGCCAGCAGCCACCTAGCGGGAGGTGGGACCGGGGAGCTGTTTTTT
CASSHLAGGGTGELFF
>TRBJ2-1|TRBV2|-|TRBD2
TGTGCCAGCAGGCAGCGGGAGAGCTCCTACAATGAGCAGTTCTTC
CASRQRESSYNEQFF
>TRBJ1-1|TRBV6-5|-|TRBD1
TGTGCCAGCAGGGGGACAGGGAGCACTGAAGCTTTCTTT
CASRGTGSTEAFF
>TRBJ1-2|TRBV6-6|-|TRBD1
TGTGCCAGCAGTTTCCCGGACAGGTGGATGGATGGCTACACCTTC
CASSFPDRWMDGYTF
>TRBJ1-1|TRBV5-1|-|TRBD1
TGCGCCAGCAGCCTGGGACAGGGGGTCACTGAAGCTTTCTTT
CASSLGQGVTEAFF
>TRBJ1-1|TRBV16|-|-
TGTGCCAGCAGCCCCCCTTTCGGGTCCACTGAAGCTTTCTTT
CASSPPFGSTEAFF
>TRBJ2-7|TRBV12-5|-|-
TGTGCTAGTGGTTCTGGAGGGGGCCCTTCCTACGAGCAGTACTTC
CASGSGGGPSYEQYF
>TRBJ2-7|TRBV30|-|-
TGTGCTGGAGGGACTTCACCTACTAGCGAGCAGTACTTC
CAGGTSPTSEQYF
>TRBJ1-5|TRBV15|once|-
TGTGCCACCAGCTCAAGGAGGGGAGTGATTCAGCCCCAGCATTTT
CATSSRRGVIQPQHF
>TRBJ2-1|TRBV24-1|-|TRBD2
TGTGCCACCAGTGATTCGAGCGGGAGGGCCAATGAGCAGTTCTTC
CATSDSSGRANEQFF
>TRBJ1-1|TRBV5-1|-|-
TGCGCCAGCAGCTTGACCACAGGGATGGGCACTGAAGCTTTCTTT
CASSLTTGMGTEAFF
>TRBJ2-3|TRBV18|-|-
TGTGCCAGCTCCCTACTAGAAACAGATACGCAGTATTTT
CASSLLETDTQYF
>TRBJ1-6|TRBV2|few|-
TGTGCCAGCAGTGGGAGACAGTATAATTCACCCCTCCACTTT
CASSGRQYNSPLHF
>TRBJ2-7|TRBV6-1|-|TRBD2
TGTGCCAGCAGTGAAAGGGAGCGGGGGGGCCTTTACGAGCAGTACTTC
CASSERERGGLYEQYF
>TRBJ2-5|TRBV11-2|-|-
TGTGCCAGCAGCTTAGCGGTCAGACAAGAAACCCAGTACTTC
CASSLAVRQETQYF
>TRBJ2-1|TRBV2|-|-
TGTGCCAGCAGTCCCCAGGTCAGCTCCTACAATGAGCAGTTCTTC
CASSPQVSSYNEQFF
>TRBJ1-1|TRBV10-3|-|-
TGTGCCATCAGTGATTTGGTCAGTCCAAGGAACACTGAAGCTTTCTTT
CAISDLVSPRNTEAFF
>TRBJ2-7|TRBV7-9|-|-
TGTGCCAGCAGCTTAGCTGGGCAGGGGTTTTCCGAGCAGTACTTC
CASSLAGQGFSEQYF
>TRBJ2-1|TRBV27|-|TRBD2
TGTGCCAGCAGGACTGCAGCGGGGTACAATGAGCAGTTCTTC
CASRTAAGYNEQFF
>TRBJ1-2|TRBV7-9|-|TRBD1
TGTGCCAGCAGCTTTGGTCCAGACAGGGGGAACTATGGCTACACCTTC
CASSFGPDRGNYGYTF
>TRBJ2-1|TRBV11-1|-|-
TGTGCCAGCAGCTTAGTCTTGCGCCACAATGAGCAGTTCTTC
CASSLVLRHNEQFF
>TRBJ1-1|TRBV18|once|-
TGTGCCAGCTCACCACTCGGGAAAACGAACACTGAAGCTTTCTTT
CASSPLGKTNTEAFF
>TRBJ1-2|TRBV27|once|TRBD1
TGTGCCAGCAGACCGGACAGGGGCTATGGCTACACCTTC
CASRPDRGYGYTF
>TRBJ2-3|TRBV5-1|-|TRBD2
TGCGCCAGCAGCCGAGGGACTAGCGGGGGCACAGATACGCAGTATTTT
CASSRGTSGGTDTQYF
>TRBJ2-1|TRBV27|-|-
TGTGCCAGCAGCGGGACTTCGCCCAATGAGCAGTTCTTC
CASSGTSPNEQFF
>TRBJ2-7|TRBV11-3|-|TRBD1
TGTGCCAGCAGCCCAGACAGGGGGCGCGAGCAGTACTTC
CASSPDRGREQYF
>TRBJ1-1|TRBV19|once|-
TGTGCCACCAGCGTGCCCGCTTTTGGGGGCAGTGGAGCTTTCTTT
CATSVPAFGGSGAFF
>TRBJ1-1|TRBV5-1|once|-
TGCGCCAGCAGCAATCCGACAGTCGAAGCTTTCTTT
CASSNPTVEAFF
>TRBJ2-3|TRBV5-1|-|TRBD1
TGCGCCAGCAGCTATGACAGGGTTGGGGATACGCAGTATTTT
CASSYDRVGDTQYF
>TRBJ2-2|TRBV19|-|-
TGTGCCAGTAGTATTATCTTTAACACCGGGGAGCTGTTTTTT
CASSIIFNTGELFF
>TRBJ1-4|TRBV27|-|TRBD1
TGTGCCAGCAGGCTCGGCGGGACAGGGAATGAAAAACTGTTTTTT
CASRLGGTGNEKLFF
>TRBJ2-3|TRBV5-4|-|TRBD1
TGTGCCAGCAGGAGGGACAGGGCCCGCACAGATACGCAGTATTTT
CASRRDRARTDTQYF
>TRBJ2-3|TRBV7-9|-|TRBD2
TGTGCCAGCAGCCAACTAGCGACAAGCACAGATACGCAGTATTTT
CASSQLATSTDTQYF
>TRBJ2-7|TRBV18|-|-
TGTGCCAGCTCAGGAGGGTCCTACGAGCAGTACTTC
CASSGGSYEQYF
>TRBJ1-3|TRBV4-2|-|TRBD1
TGTGCCAGCAGCCAAGATGGGACAGGAGGAAACACCATATATTTT
CASSQDGTGGNTIYF
>TRBJ2-1|TRBV5-1|-|TRBD2
TGCGCCAGCAGCTACTGGGGACTAGCGGATTACAATGAGCAGTTCTTC
CASSYWGLADYNEQFF
>TRBJ1-2|TRBV2|once|-
TGTGCCACCAAAAAACAGGCAGTCGCCACCTATGGCTACACCTTC
CATKKQAVATYGYTF
>TRBJ1-5|TRBV7-8|-|-
TGTGCCAGCAGCTGGGGGGAATATAGCAATCAGCCCCAGCATTTT
CASSWGEYSNQPQHF
>TRBJ2-1|TRBV24-1|-|TRBD2
TGTGCCACCAGTGACGCCTTGGGGGGGGGTGCCTACAATGAGCAGTTCTTC
CATSDALGGGAYNEQFF
>TRBJ2-2|TRBV6-5|-|-
TGTGCCAGCGGTTTAGGGACACCCACCGGGGAGCTGTTTTTT
CASGLGTPTGELFF
>TRBJ2-2|TRBV5-4|-|-
TGTGCCAGCAGCTTCCAGGGGCACGCCGGGGAGCTGTTTTTT
CASSFQGHAGELFF
>TRBJ1-1|TRBV28|-|-
TGTGCCAGCAGCCCGCCTACAGCCCCCGTCGGCACTGAAGCTTTCTTT
CASSPPTAPVGTEAFF
>TRBJ2-1|TRBV2|-|-
TGTGCCAGCAGTGAAGAAGAGGCCGGGGGGCAGTTCTTC
CASSEEEAGGQFF
>TRBJ1-1|TRBV24-1|-|-
TGTGCCACCAGTGATCCGGGAGACACCGAAGCTTTCTTT
CATSDPGDTEAFF
>TRBJ1-6|TRBV5-6|-|TRBD1
TGTGCCAGCAGCTCCCCCGGGACAGGGGCAAATTCACCCCTCCACTTT
CASSSPGTGANSPLHF
>TRBJ2-2|TRBV2|-|-
TGTGCCAGCACCGAGGTATCAAGTGAGAACACCGGGGAGCTGTTTTTT
CASTEVSSENTGELFF
>TRBJ2-6|TRBV10-1|-|TRBD1
TGCGCCAGCAGTGAAGGGACAGGGCGGGGGGCCAACGTCCTGACTTTC
CASSEGTGRGANVLTF
>TRBJ1-6|TRBV5-5|-|TRBD1
TGTGCCAGCAGCGCCCCCGGGGGACAGGGGGCGGTGAATTCACCCCTCCACTTT
CASSAPGGQGAVNSPLHF
>TRBJ2-3|TRBV5-8|-|-
TGTGCCAGCAGCTTTGGAACGACTAGCACAGATACGCAGTATTTT
CASSFGTTSTDTQYF
>TRBJ1-5|TRBV4-2|-|-
TGTGCCAGCAGCCAAGTTTCGGGGGGCCGGGGGAATCAGCCCCAGCATTTT
CASSQVSGGRGNQPQHF
>TRBJ2-3|TRBV7-9|-|TRBD2
TGTGCCAGCAGCACCAGCGGGAGAGGCGCAGATACGCAGTATTTT
CASSTSGRGADTQYF
>TRBJ2-1|TRBV5-4|-|-
TGTGCCAGTCGGGGGTACAATGAGCAGTTCTTC
CASRGYNEQFF